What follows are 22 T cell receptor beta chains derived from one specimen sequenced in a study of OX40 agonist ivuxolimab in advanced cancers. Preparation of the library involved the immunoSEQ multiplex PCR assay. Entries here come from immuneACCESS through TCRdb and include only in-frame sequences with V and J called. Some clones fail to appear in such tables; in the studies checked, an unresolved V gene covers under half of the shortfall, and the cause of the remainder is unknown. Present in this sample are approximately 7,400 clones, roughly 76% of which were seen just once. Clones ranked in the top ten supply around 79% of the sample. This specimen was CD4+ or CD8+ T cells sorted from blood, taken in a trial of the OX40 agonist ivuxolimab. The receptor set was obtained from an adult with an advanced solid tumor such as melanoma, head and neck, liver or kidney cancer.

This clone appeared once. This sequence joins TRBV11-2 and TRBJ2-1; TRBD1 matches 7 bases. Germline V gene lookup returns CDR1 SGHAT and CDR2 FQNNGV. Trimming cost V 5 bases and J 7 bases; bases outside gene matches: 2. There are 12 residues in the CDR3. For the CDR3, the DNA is TGTGCCAGCAGCGTACAGGGGAATGAGCAGTTCTTC. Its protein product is CASSVQGNEQFF.

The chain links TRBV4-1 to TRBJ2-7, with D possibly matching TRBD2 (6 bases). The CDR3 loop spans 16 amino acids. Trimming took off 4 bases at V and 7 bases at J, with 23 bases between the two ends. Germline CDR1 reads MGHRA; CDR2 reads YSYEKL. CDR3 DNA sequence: TGCGCCAGCAGCCCCCAGGAGGGGTCTACCTTAGGGGAGCAGTACTTC. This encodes CASSPQEGSTLGEQYF.

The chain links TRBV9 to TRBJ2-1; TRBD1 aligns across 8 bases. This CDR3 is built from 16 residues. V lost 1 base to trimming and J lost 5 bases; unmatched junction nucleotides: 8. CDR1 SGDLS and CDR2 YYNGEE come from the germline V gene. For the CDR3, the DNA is TGTGCCAGCAGCGTATGGCCCCAGGGGGCCAACAATGAGCAGTTCTTC. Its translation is CASSVWPQGANNEQFF.

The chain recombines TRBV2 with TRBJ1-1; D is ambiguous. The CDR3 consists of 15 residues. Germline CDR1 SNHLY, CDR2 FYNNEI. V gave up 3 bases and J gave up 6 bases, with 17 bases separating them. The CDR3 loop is CASSDGRVRVSEAFF. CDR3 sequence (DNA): TGTGCCAGCAGTGACGGAAGGGTAAGGGTCTCTGAAGCTTTCTTT.

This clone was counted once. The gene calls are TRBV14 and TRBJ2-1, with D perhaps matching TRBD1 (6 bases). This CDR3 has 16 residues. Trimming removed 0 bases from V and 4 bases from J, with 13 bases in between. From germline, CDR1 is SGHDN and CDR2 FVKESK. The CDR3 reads CASSQETGLLYNEQFF. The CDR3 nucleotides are TGTGCCAGCAGCCAAGAAACAGGGCTCCTGTACAATGAGCAGTTCTTC.

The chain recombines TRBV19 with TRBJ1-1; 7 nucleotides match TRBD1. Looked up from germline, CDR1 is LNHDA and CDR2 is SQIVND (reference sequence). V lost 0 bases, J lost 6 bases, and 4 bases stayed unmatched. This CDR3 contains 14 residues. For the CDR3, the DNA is TGTGCCAGTAGTATAGAGGGCAGGGGGGCTGAAGCTTTCTTT. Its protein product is CASSIEGRGAEAFF.

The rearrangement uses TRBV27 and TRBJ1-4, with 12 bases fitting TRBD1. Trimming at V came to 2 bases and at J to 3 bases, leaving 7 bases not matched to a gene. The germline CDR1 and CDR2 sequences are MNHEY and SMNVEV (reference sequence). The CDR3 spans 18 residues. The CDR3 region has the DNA TGTGCCAGCAGTTTAGGGGGACAGGGGGCGAGCCCTAATGAAAAACTGTTTTTT. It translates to CASSLGGQGASPNEKLFF.

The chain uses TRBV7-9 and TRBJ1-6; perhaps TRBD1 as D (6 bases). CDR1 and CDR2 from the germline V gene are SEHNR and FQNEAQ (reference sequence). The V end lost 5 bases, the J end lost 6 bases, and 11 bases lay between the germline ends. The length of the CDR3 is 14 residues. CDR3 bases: TGTGCCAGCAGCAGGACAGACCGTAATTCACCCCTCCACTTT. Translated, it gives CASSRTDRNSPLHF.

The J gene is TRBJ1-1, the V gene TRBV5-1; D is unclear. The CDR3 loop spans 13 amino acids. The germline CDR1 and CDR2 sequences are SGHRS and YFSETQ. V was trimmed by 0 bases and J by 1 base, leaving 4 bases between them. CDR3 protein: CASSLGENTEAFF. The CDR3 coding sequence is TGCGCCAGCAGCTTGGGAGAGAACACTGAAGCTTTCTTT. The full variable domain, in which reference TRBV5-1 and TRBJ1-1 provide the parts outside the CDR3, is KAGVTQTPRYLIKTRGQQVTLSCSPISGHRSVSWYQQTPGQGLQFLFEYFSETQRNKGNFPGRFSGRQFSNSRSEMNVSTLELGDSALYLCASSLGENTEAFFGQGTRLTVV.

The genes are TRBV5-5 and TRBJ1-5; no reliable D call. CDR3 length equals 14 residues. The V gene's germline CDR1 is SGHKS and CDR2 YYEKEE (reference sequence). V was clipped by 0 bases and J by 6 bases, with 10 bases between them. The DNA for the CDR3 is TGTGCCAGCAGCTTGGCTTCAGACGTTCAGCCCCAGCATTTT. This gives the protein CASSLASDVQPQHF.

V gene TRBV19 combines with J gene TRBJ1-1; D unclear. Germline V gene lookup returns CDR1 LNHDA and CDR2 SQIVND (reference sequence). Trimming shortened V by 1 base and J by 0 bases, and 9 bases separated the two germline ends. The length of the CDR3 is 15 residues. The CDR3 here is CASSIGKGMNTEAFF. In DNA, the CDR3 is TGTGCCAGTAGTATAGGGAAGGGAATGAACACTGAAGCTTTCTTT.

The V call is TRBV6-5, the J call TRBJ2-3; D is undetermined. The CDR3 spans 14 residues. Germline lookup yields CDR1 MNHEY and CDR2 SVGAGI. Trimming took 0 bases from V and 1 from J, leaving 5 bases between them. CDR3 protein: CASSYSTGTDTQYF. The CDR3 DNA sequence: TGTGCCAGCAGTTACTCGACGGGCACAGATACGCAGTATTTT.

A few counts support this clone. CDR3 bases: TGCGCCAGCAGCTTCGGGACAGGCTACAATGAGCAGTTCTTC. Its translation is CASSFGTGYNEQFF. The gene calls are TRBV5-1 and TRBJ2-1; 8 bases line up with TRBD1. J gave up 3 bases and V 2 bases, and 1 base lay outside the gene matches. This CDR3 comprises 14 residues. CDR1 is SGHRS, CDR2 YFSETQ, per germline.

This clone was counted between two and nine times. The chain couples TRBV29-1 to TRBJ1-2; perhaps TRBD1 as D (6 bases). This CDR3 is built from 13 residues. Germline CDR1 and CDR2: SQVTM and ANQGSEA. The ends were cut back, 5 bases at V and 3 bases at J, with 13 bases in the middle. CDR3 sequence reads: CSVLGGRDYGYTF. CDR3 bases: TGCAGCGTTCTCGGGGGGCGCGACTATGGCTACACCTTC.

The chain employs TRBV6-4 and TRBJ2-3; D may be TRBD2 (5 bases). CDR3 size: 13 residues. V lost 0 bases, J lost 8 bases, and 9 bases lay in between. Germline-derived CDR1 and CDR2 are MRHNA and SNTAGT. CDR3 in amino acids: CASSDSTKSTQYF. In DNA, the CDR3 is TGTGCCAGCAGTGACTCGACTAAGAGTACGCAGTATTTT.

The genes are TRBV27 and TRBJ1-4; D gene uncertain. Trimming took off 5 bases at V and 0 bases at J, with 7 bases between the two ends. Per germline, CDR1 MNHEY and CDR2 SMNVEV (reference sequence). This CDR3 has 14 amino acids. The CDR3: CASSPAATNEKLFF. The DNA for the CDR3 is TGTGCCAGCAGTCCCGCCGCAACTAATGAAAAACTGTTTTTT.

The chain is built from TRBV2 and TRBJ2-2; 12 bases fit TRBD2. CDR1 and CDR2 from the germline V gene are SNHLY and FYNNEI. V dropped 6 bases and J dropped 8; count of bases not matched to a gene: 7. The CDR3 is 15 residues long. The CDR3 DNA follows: TGTGCCAGCAGGCGAGGACTAGCGGGGATAGGGGAGCTGTTTTTT. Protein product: CASRRGLAGIGELFF. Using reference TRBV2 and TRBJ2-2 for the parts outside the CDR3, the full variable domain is EPEVTQTPSHQVTQMGQEVILRCVPISNHLYFYWYRQILGQKVEFLVSFYNNEISEKSEIFDDQFSVERPDGSNFTLKIRSTKLEDSAMYFCASRRGLAGIGELFFGEGSRLTVL.

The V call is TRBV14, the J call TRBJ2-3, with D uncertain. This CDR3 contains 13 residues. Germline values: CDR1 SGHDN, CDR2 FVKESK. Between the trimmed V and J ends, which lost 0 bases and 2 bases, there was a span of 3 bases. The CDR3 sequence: CASSQDFTDTQYF. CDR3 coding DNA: TGTGCCAGCAGCCAAGATTTCACAGATACGCAGTATTTT.

CDR3 sequence: CATSRAVENIYEQYF. The CDR3 nucleotides are TGTGCCACCAGCAGAGCTGTGGAGAATATCTACGAGCAGTACTTC. The chain carries TRBV15 and TRBJ2-7; D is ambiguous. The germline V gene encodes CDR1 LNHNV and CDR2 YYDKDF (reference sequence). V dropped 1 base and J dropped 3 bases, with 13 bases sitting between them. The CDR3 runs to 15 residues.

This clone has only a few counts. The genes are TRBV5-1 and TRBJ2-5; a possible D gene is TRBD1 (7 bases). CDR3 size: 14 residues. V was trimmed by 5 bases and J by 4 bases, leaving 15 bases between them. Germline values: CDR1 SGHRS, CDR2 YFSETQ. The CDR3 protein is CASRQGGRTETQYF. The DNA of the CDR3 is TGCGCCAGCAGGCAGGGGGGTCGGACAGAGACCCAGTACTTC.

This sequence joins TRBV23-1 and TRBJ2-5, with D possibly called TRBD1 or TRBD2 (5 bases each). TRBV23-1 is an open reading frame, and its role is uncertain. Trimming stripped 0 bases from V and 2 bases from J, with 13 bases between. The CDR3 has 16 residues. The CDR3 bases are TGCGCCAGCAGTCAATCACACCGGGGCACACAAGAGACCCAGTACTTC. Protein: CASSQSHRGTQETQYF.

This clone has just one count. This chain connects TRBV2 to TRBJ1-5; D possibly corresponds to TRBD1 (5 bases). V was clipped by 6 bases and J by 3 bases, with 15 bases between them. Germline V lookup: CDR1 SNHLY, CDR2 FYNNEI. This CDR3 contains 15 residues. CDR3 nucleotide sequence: TGTGCCAGCAGGCCGGGGGGGGGAGTCAATCAGCCCCAGCATTTT. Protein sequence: CASRPGGGVNQPQHF.